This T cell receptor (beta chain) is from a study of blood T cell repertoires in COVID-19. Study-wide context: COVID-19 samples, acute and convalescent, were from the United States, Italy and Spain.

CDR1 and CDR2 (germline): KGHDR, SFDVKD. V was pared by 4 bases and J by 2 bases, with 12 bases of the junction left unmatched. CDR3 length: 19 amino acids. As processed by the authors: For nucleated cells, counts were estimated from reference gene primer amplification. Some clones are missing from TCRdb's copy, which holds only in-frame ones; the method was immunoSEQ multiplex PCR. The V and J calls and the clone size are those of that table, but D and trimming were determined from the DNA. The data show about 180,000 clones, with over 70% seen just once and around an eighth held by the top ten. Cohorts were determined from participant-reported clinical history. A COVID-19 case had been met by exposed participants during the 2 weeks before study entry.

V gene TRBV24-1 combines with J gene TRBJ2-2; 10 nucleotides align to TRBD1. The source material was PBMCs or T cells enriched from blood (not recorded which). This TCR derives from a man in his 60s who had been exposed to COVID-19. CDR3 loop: CATSDPSTGQGDNTGELFF. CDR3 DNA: TGTGCCACCAGTGACCCTAGCACCGGACAGGGGGACAACACCGGGGAGCTGTTTTTT.